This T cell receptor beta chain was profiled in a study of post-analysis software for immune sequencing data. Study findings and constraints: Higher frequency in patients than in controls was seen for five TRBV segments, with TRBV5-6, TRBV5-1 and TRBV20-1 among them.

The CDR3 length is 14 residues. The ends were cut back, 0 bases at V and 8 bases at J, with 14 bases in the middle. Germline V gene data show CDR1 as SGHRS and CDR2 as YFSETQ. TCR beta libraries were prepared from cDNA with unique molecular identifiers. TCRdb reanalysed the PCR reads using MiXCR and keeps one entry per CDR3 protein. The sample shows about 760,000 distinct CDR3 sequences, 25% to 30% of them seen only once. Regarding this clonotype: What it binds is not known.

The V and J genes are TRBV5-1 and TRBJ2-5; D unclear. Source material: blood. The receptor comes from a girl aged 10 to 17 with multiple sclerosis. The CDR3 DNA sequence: TGCGCCAGCAGCTTGGTCTCAGATACTTCAACCCAGTACTTC. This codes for CASSLVSDTSTQYF.